The entry below describes one TCR beta chain. The target antigen is unknown. The record originates from a study of monozygotic twins with inflammatory bowel disease. No DNA is given; TCRdb re-called the 5' RACE reads and lists each CDR3 protein once. The table counts roughly 300,000 distinct CDR3 sequences; over 5.5% lies in the top ten. The study, taken as a whole, reports: A reduction in TCRbeta diversity (inverse Simpson) was seen in IBD patients relative to healthy co-twins.

Donors gave about 2.5 ml of blood apiece. This CDR3 contains 16 residues. Germline CDR1 reads SGHTA; CDR2 reads FQGNSA. The chain combines TRBV7-2 with TRBJ2-2; absent DNA, TCRdb's TRBD1 call cannot be checked. The sequence derives from a human donor with ulcerative colitis or Crohn's disease, or a healthy co-twin of an affected twin (not recorded which). Input material: blood. The CDR3 loop reads CASSLRKWDDPGELFF.